This TCR beta chain was recovered during a study of cytomegalovirus exposure and HLA in healthy donors. Findings and limits, study-wide: Most observed TCR sequences were rare, whereas some public TCRs were detected in many donors.

The donors were members of the validation cohort, which comprised 90 to 150 subjects and was separate from the first cohort of some 680 subjects. This clone showed up many times. As yet, its antigen is unknown. Using immunoSEQ multiplex PCR, the repertoire was profiled, and TCRdb retains in-frame clones only, with some absent. The sample includes about 140,000 clones, approximately 86% seen only once; the top ten take around 10%. The V gene lost 8 bases and the J gene lost 7 bases, with 20 bases spanning the gap. The CDR3 length is 13 residues. Germline CDR1 reads GTSNPN; CDR2 reads SVGIG (reference sequence).

Sequencing used PBMCs. The receptor comes from a man aged 18 to 35 in good health and CMV-seropositive. This chain connects TRBV30 to TRBJ1-1; tentative D call: TRBD1 (6 bases). The CDR3 loop is CARDSRGSGEAFF. The CDR3 bases are TGTGCCCGCGACTCTAGGGGGTCAGGTGAAGCTTTCTTT.